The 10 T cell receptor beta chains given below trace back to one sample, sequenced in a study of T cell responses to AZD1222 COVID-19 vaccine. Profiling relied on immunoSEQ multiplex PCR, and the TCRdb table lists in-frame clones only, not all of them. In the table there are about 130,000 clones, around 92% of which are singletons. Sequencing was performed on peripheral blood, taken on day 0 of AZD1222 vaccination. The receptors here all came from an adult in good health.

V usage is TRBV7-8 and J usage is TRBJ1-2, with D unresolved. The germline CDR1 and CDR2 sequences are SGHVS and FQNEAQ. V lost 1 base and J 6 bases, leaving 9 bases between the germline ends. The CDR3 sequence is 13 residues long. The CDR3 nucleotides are TGTGCCAGCAGCTTAGTACCTAGAGATGGCTACACCTTC. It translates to CASSLVPRDGYTF.

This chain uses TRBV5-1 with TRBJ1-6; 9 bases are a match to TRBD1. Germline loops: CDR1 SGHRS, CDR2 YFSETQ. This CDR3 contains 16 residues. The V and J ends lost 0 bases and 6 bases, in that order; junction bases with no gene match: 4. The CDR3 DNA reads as TGCGCCAGCAGCTTGGTAGGACAGGGGTTTAATTCACCCCTCCACTTT. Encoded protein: CASSLVGQGFNSPLHF.

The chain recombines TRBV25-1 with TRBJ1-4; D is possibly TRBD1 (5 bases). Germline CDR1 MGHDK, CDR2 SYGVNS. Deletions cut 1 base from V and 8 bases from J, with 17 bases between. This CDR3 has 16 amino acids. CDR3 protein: CASSEWEYGGGEKLFF. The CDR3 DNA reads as TGTGCCAGCAGTGAATGGGAGTACGGGGGAGGGGAAAAACTGTTTTTT.

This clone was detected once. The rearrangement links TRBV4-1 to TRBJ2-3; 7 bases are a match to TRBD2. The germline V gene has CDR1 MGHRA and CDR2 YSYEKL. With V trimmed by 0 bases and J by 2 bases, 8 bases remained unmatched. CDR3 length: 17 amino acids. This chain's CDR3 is CASSQDREAGYTDTQYF. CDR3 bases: TGCGCCAGCAGCCAAGATCGGGAAGCGGGGTACACAGATACGCAGTATTTT.

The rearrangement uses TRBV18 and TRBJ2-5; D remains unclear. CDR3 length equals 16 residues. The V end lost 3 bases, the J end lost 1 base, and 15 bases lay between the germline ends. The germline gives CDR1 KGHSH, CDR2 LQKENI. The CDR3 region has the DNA TGTGCCAGCTCACCGTCTTTGCGAGCCCGCCAAGAGACCCAGTACTTC. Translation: CASSPSLRARQETQYF.

CDR3 nucleotide sequence: TGTGCCATCAGTGTGGGGGGCCCGAGGTCTCCCCAGCATTTT. As protein: CAISVGGPRSPQHF. The chain recombines TRBV10-3 with TRBJ1-5, with a possible D match to TRBD1 (6 bases). The V and J ends lost 4 bases and 10 bases respectively, with 17 bases between them. Germline CDR1 reads ENHRY; CDR2 reads SYGVKD. This CDR3 has 14 amino acids.

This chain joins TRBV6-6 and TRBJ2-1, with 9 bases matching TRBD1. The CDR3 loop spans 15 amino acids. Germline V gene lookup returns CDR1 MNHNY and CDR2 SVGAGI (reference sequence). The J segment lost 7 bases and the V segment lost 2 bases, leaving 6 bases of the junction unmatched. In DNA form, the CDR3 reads TGTGCCAGCAGTTACCCGGGACAGGGAGTGAATGAGCAGTTCTTC. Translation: CASSYPGQGVNEQFF.

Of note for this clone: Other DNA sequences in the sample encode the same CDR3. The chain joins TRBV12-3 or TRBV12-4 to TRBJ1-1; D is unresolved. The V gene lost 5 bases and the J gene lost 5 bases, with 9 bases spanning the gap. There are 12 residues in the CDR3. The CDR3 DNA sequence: TGTGCCAGCAGTCCACGTAGTACTGAAGCTTTCTTT. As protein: CASSPRSTEAFF.

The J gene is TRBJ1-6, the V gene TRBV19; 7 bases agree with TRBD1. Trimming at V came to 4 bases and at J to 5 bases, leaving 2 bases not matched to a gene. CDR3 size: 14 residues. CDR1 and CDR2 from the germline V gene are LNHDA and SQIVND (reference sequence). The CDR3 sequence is CASSRGTDNSPLHF. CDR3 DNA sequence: TGTGCCAGTAGTAGGGGGACAGATAATTCACCCCTCCACTTT.

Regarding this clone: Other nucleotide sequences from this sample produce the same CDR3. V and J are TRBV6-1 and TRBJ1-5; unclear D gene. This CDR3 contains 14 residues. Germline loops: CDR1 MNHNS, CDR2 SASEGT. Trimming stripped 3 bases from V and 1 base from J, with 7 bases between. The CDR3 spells CASSDRWSNQPQHF. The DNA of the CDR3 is TGTGCCAGCAGTGATAGGTGGAGCAATCAGCCCCAGCATTTT.